A selection of T cell receptor beta chains follows, all from one sample in a study of STAT5B mutations in CD4+ large granular lymphocyte leukemia. TCRdb's copy holds only in-frame clones and misses some; the assay was immunoSEQ multiplex PCR. The sample carries 31,000 or so clones, approximately 80% recorded once. Sequenced sample: CD4+ T cells from blood buffy coats. Receptors originate from a human donor in good health. CDR3s include the opening cysteine and the closing phenylalanine or tryptophan. D genes are given only for firm matches. The size field is filled for only some rows; it gives once, few, many or a size class.

clone_size j_call v_call d_call cdr3_nt cdr3_aa
NA TRBJ2-7 TRBV10-1 NA TGCGCCAGCAGTGAGATCGGCCTCGAGCAGTACTTC CASSEIGLEQYF
NA TRBJ1-1 TRBV29-1 TRBD1 TGCAGCATAAGGACAGGGGTTTCCACTGAAGCTTTCTTT CSIRTGVSTEAFF
NA TRBJ2-1 TRBV7-9 NA TGTGCCAGCTCCCCTCCCCTCACCTCGGGTATCCATGAGCAGTTCTTC CASSPPLTSGIHEQFF
NA TRBJ2-3 TRBV5-1 NA TGCGCCAGCAGCTTGGCAAACCAAGATACGCAGTATTTT CASSLANQDTQYF
NA TRBJ2-4 TRBV6-5 NA TGTGCCAGCAGTTACTCAGGAAGACAGGACATTCAGTACTTC CASSYSGRQDIQYF
few TRBJ2-7 TRBV10-3 NA TGTGCCATCAGTGATGGAGGCTACGAGCAGTACTTC CAISDGGYEQYF
NA TRBJ2-7 TRBV6-6 NA TGTGCCAGCAGTTTGATGGGGAGCGGGTCCTACGAGCAGTACTTC CASSLMGSGSYEQYF
few TRBJ2-3 TRBV5-1 TRBD2 TGCGCCAGCAGCTTCGGGGGGGGTTCAGATACGCAGTATTTT CASSFGGGSDTQYF
NA TRBJ2-5 TRBV29-1 TRBD2 TGCAGCGCGATGCGGGGGGGAGGGGAGACCCAGTACTTC CSAMRGGGETQYF
medium-sized TRBJ1-2 TRBV7-2 NA TGTGCCAGCAGCTTGTCCGAGAACTATGGCTACACCTTC CASSLSENYGYTF
NA TRBJ2-3 TRBV2 TRBD1 TGTGCCAGCAGTGGTCCCGGGACAGGTGGGGATACGCAGTATTTT CASSGPGTGGDTQYF
few TRBJ1-5 TRBV6-1 TRBD1 TGTGCCAGCACCTCCGGACAGGGTCTGAATCAGCCCCAGCATTTT CASTSGQGLNQPQHF
NA TRBJ2-7 TRBV27 TRBD1 TGTGCCAGCAGTGCCCGCGGACAGGGGTTCTACGAGCAGTACTTC CASSARGQGFYEQYF
NA TRBJ2-4 TRBV29-1 NA TGCAGCGTGTCAGGAACAGCAAATTTAAACATTCAGTACTTC CSVSGTANLNIQYF
NA TRBJ2-3 TRBV5-1 TRBD2 TGCGCCAGCAGCTTCGCGGGGGACACAGATACGCAGTATTTT CASSFAGDTDTQYF
NA TRBJ2-3 TRBV11-1 NA TGTGCCAGCGCCGCAGGGGGAGGGCCGGGCACAGATACGCAGTATTTT CASAAGGGPGTDTQYF
NA TRBJ2-5 TRBV20-1 NA TGCAGTGCTGACTGGCAAGAGACCCAGTACTTC CSADWQETQYF
NA TRBJ2-2 TRBV19 TRBD2 TGTGCCAGTAGTAGCGGGAGGGCCCACACCGGGGAGCTGTTTTTT CASSSGRAHTGELFF
NA TRBJ2-3 TRBV2 NA TGTGCCAGCACCTCGACAGAAGTAAGACGGTCAGATACGCAGTATTTT CASTSTEVRRSDTQYF
NA TRBJ2-3 TRBV5-1 NA TGCGCCAGCAGCTTGGACCTCCGGGATACGCAGTATTTT CASSLDLRDTQYF
NA TRBJ2-7 TRBV30 NA TGTGCCTGGAGTTACCCTACTATATTCTACGAGCAGTACTTC CAWSYPTIFYEQYF
NA TRBJ1-1 TRBV15 NA TGTGCCACCAGCAAGACCCGGACCTCTGAAGCTTTCTTT CATSKTRTSEAFF
NA TRBJ2-5 TRBV14 NA TGTGCCAGCAGCCAAGTGTCGGGAGAAGAGACCCAGTACTTC CASSQVSGEETQYF
NA TRBJ1-5 TRBV7-8 NA TGTGCCAGCAGCCGGGACTCTTCTCAGCCCCAGCATTTT CASSRDSSQPQHF